These T cell receptor beta chains were read from a single sample in a study of control samples from healthy donors and cancer patients. Sequencing used immunoSEQ multiplex PCR; TCRdb keeps in-frame clones, though not all of them. The sample consists of about 150,000 clones, 80% to 90% of them appearing once. Sequenced material: blood. Source of these receptors: a young man in good health. Each CDR3 is given with its conserved first and last residue. The D gene is left open where the match is weak. Size values are once, few and many counts, or a class for expanded clones, and some rows have none.

-	TRBV21-1	TRBJ1-1	-	CASRGLGTDSVTEAFF	TGTGCCAGCAGAGGGTTAGGGACGGACTCGGTGACTGAAGCTTTCTTT
-	TRBV4-1	TRBJ2-5	TRBD2	CASSPGAAGGRETQYF	TGCGCCAGCAGCCCTGGGGCAGCGGGGGGCCGGGAGACCCAGTACTTC
-	TRBV11-2	TRBJ1-1	TRBD1	CASSLDRGTGTEAFF	TGTGCCAGCAGCTTGGACAGGGGAACAGGCACTGAAGCTTTCTTT
-	TRBV2	TRBJ2-7	TRBD1	CASRRDSSYEQYF	TGTGCCAGCAGACGGGACAGTTCCTACGAGCAGTACTTC
-	TRBV7-2	TRBJ2-3	TRBD1	CASGQGADTQYF	TGTGCCAGCGGACAGGGGGCAGATACGCAGTATTTT
-	TRBV19	TRBJ1-4	-	CASAEQAINEKLFF	TGTGCCAGCGCCGAACAGGCGATTAATGAAAAACTGTTTTTT
few	TRBV7-8	TRBJ1-5	-	CASSFGRGGFRGNQPQHF	TGTGCCAGCAGCTTCGGCAGGGGAGGCTTCCGAGGCAATCAGCCCCAGCATTTT
-	TRBV7-9	TRBJ1-5	-	CASSSGGIPQHF	TGTGCCAGCAGCTCAGGAGGGATTCCCCAGCATTTT
once	TRBV29-1	TRBJ1-1	-	CSVRTLNTEAFF	TGCAGCGTGAGGACTCTGAACACTGAAGCTTTCTTT
-	TRBV6-2/TRBV6-3	TRBJ2-7	TRBD1	CASSYIGQGAHEQYF	TGTGCCAGCAGTTACATAGGACAGGGGGCCCACGAGCAGTACTTC
-	TRBV24-1	TRBJ1-2	TRBD1	CATSDRTGLGGYTF	TGTGCCACCAGTGATCGGACAGGGCTTGGGGGCTACACCTTC
few	TRBV24-1	TRBJ2-2	-	CATRGTGELFF	TGTGCCACCAGGGGGACCGGGGAGCTGTTTTTT
-	TRBV19	TRBJ1-2	-	CASSPGESGYGYTF	TGTGCCAGTAGCCCGGGTGAGTCGGGGTATGGCTACACCTTC
once	TRBV19	TRBJ1-4	-	CASSIGLRTVTNEKLFF	TGTGCCAGTAGTATAGGTCTACGGACGGTAACTAATGAAAAACTGTTTTTT
-	TRBV6-5	TRBJ1-3	-	CASSYSRQGSGNTIYF	TGTGCCAGCAGTTACTCCAGGCAGGGCTCTGGAAACACCATATATTTT
-	TRBV9	TRBJ2-7	-	CASSVRGYEQYF	TGTGCCAGCAGCGTGCGGGGCTACGAGCAGTACTTC
once	TRBV24-1	TRBJ2-1	TRBD2	CATKTRGGGDNEQFF	TGTGCCACCAAGACCCGGGGCGGGGGTGACAATGAGCAGTTCTTC
-	TRBV11-2	TRBJ1-6	TRBD1	CASSIMTGNSPLHF	TGTGCCAGCAGCATTATGACAGGGAATTCACCCCTCCACTTT
-	TRBV5-4	TRBJ2-2	TRBD1	CASSFTDRGSGELFF	TGTGCCAGCAGCTTTACGGACAGGGGGTCCGGGGAGCTGTTTTTT
once	TRBV9	TRBJ2-5	-	CASSGGASLYQETQYF	TGTGCCAGCAGCGGGGGGGCTTCTCTGTACCAAGAGACCCAGTACTTC
-	TRBV7-3	TRBJ2-7	TRBD2	CASSPERDGYEQYF	TGTGCCAGCAGCCCTGAGCGGGACGGCTACGAGCAGTACTTC
-	TRBV27	TRBJ2-7	-	CASGPGDPINYEQYF	TGTGCCAGCGGCCCAGGGGACCCAATAAACTACGAGCAGTACTTC
-	TRBV6-6	TRBJ1-2	-	CASRPGTNYGYTF	TGTGCCAGCAGGCCCGGGACTAACTATGGCTACACCTTC
-	TRBV5-6	TRBJ1-1	-	CASSLGQYVGRNTEAFF	TGTGCCAGCAGCTTGGGGCAGTACGTGGGCCGGAACACTGAAGCTTTCTTT
once	TRBV5-8	TRBJ2-3	TRBD1	CASSFRTGVGDTQYF	TGTGCCAGCAGCTTCCGGACAGGGGTGGGAGATACGCAGTATTTT
-	TRBV4-3	TRBJ1-4	-	CASSQDARVDEKLFF	TGCGCCAGCAGCCAAGATGCCAGGGTGGATGAAAAACTGTTTTTT
-	TRBV10-3	TRBJ2-1	TRBD1	CAIRRQGAGNEQFF	TGTGCCATCAGGAGACAGGGGGCCGGTAATGAGCAGTTCTTC
-	TRBV2	TRBJ1-1	-	CASSEFGQNTEAFF	TGTGCCAGCAGTGAGTTCGGGCAGAACACTGAAGCTTTCTTT
-	TRBV27	TRBJ1-5	-	CASSPPGYSNQPQHF	TGTGCCAGCAGTCCCCCAGGGTATAGCAATCAGCCCCAGCATTTT
-	TRBV20-1	TRBJ2-5	-	CSVSDRETQYF	TGCAGTGTTTCCGACAGAGAGACCCAGTACTTC
once	TRBV27	TRBJ2-7	-	CASSATGAPGYEQYF	TGTGCCAGCAGTGCAACCGGGGCCCCGGGCTACGAGCAGTACTTC
-	TRBV28	TRBJ2-7	-	CASSRPGGGGRPNEQYF	TGTGCCAGCAGTCGGCCGGGGGGCGGAGGGCGTCCCAACGAGCAGTACTTC
-	TRBV4-3	TRBJ2-5	-	CASSQDWQGGETQYF	TGCGCCAGCAGCCAAGATTGGCAGGGTGGAGAGACCCAGTACTTC
-	TRBV7-9	TRBJ1-4	-	CASNPSGFTNEKLFF	TGTGCCAGCAACCCCTCAGGGTTCACTAATGAAAAACTGTTTTTT
-	TRBV28	TRBJ1-1	TRBD1	CASRTTGSITEAFF	TGTGCCAGCAGGACGACAGGGTCGATCACTGAAGCTTTCTTT
-	TRBV7-2	TRBJ2-5	-	CASSSRGAMGKTQYF	TGTGCCAGCAGCTCCCGAGGGGCGATGGGAAAGACCCAGTACTTC
-	TRBV5-1	TRBJ2-1	TRBD2	CASSLSLAGGPGSYNEQFF	TGCGCCAGCAGCTTGTCACTAGCGGGGGGGCCAGGTTCCTACAATGAGCAGTTCTTC
-	TRBV6-5	TRBJ1-2	-	CASSIRRLDYGYTF	TGTGCCAGCAGTATCAGGAGATTGGACTATGGCTACACCTTC
medium-sized	TRBV30	TRBJ2-7	-	CAWSVNVEDEQYF	TGTGCCTGGAGTGTAAATGTGGAGGACGAGCAGTACTTC
-	TRBV27	TRBJ1-6	-	CASSLLTWDGLGPLHF	TGTGCCAGCAGTTTATTGACCTGGGACGGACTTGGGCCCCTCCACTTT
-	TRBV18	TRBJ1-1	TRBD1	CASRRQGSPPNTEAFF	TGTGCCAGCCGCCGACAGGGGTCCCCGCCGAACACTGAAGCTTTCTTT
-	TRBV5-1	TRBJ1-3	-	CASSLASQGSSGNTIYF	TGCGCCAGCAGCTTGGCCTCGCAGGGGTCGTCTGGAAACACCATATATTTT